This T cell receptor (beta chain) is from a study of CD8 T cells in Susac syndrome. V shed 3 bases and J shed 5 bases, with 10 bases lying between them. CDR1 and CDR2 from the germline V gene are GTSNPN and SVGIG (reference sequence). The CDR3 extends over 12 amino acids. cDNA came from 0.5 to 1 ug RNA primed by random hexamers. TCRdb independently ran MiXCR on the immunoSEQ multiplex PCR reads; one entry per CDR3 protein. The sample lists about 300,000 distinct CDR3 sequences; approximately 85% were seen once. The chain links TRBV30 to TRBJ1-1, with D maybe TRBD1 (5 bases). The sample was CD8+ T cells from PBMCs. The TCR was taken from a human donor with multiple sclerosis. In nucleotides, the CDR3 is TGTGCCTGGAGCCAGGGTAGGACTGAAGCTTTCTTT. Protein sequence: CAWSQGRTEAFF.